The 20 T cell receptor beta chains reported below all come from one sample, sequenced in a study of shared clonotypes between healthy human individuals. The table came from immunoSEQ multiplex PCR; TCRdb's copy has only in-frame clones and leaves some out. The sample has 2 million to 2.5 million clones; approximately 94% are singletons. The sample comprised naive CD4+ T cells from PBMCs. The subset is: CD45RA+ positively selected. These receptors all come from a man aged 18 to 35 in good health. Some clones in this sample may be carry-over from other donors' samples.

This chain connects TRBV2 to TRBJ2-1; D gene ambiguous. Germline-derived CDR1 and CDR2 are SNHLY and FYNNEI. The germline V and J ends were trimmed by 1 base and 6 bases, with 10 bases remaining between them. The CDR3 has 14 residues. The CDR3 bases are TGTGCCAGCAGTGAAGAGTGGGTGAGCAATGAGCAGTTCTTC. This encodes CASSEEWVSNEQFF.

The chain carries TRBV19 and TRBJ2-3; 8 positions match TRBD2. The CDR3 is made up of 15 amino acids. From germline, CDR1 is LNHDA and CDR2 SQIVND (reference sequence). With 6 bases clipped from V and 5 bases from J, the junction kept 10 bases outside the gene matches. CDR3 sequence (DNA): TGTGCCAGTAGCCCCTGGGCGGGAGGAATAGATACGCAGTATTTT. Amino acids: CASSPWAGGIDTQYF.

The rearrangement joins TRBV18 to TRBJ2-4, with TRBD1 matching over 7 bases. Germline V gene sequence: CDR1 KGHSH, CDR2 LQKENI. The junction had 10 bases not matched to a gene; V was cut back by 3 bases and J by 14 bases. This CDR3 contains 13 residues. The CDR3 spells CASSPSTGTEEYF. In DNA, the CDR3 is TGTGCCAGCTCACCGTCAACCGGGACAGAGGAGTACTTC. Using reference TRBV18 and TRBJ2-4 for the parts outside the CDR3, the full variable domain is NAGVMQNPRHLVRRRGQEARLRCSPMKGHSHVYWYRQLPEEGLKFMVYLQKENIIDESGMPKERFSAEFPKEGPSILRIQQVVRGDSAAYFCASSPSTGTEEYFGAGTRLSVL.

The rearrangement uses TRBV28 and TRBJ1-1; D ambiguous. Germline CDR1 reads MDHEN; CDR2 reads SYDVKM. Trimming removed 6 bases from V and 6 bases from J, with 11 bases in between. This CDR3 region has 12 residues. CDR3 region: CASSVQKAEAFF. CDR3 nucleotides: TGTGCCAGCAGCGTACAGAAGGCTGAAGCTTTCTTT.

The V call is TRBV5-6, the J call TRBJ2-7; TRBD1 matches 7 bases. The ends lost 0 bases at V and 3 bases at J; junction bases unmatched: 9. Germline CDR1 reads SGHDT; CDR2 reads YYEEEE. CDR3 length equals 16 residues. CDR3 sequence: CASSLVRRGLSYEQYF. CDR3 nucleotide sequence: TGTGCCAGCAGCTTGGTTCGTAGGGGGCTGAGCTACGAGCAGTACTTC.

As to this clone: This specimen includes other DNA sequences encoding the same CDR3. This chain connects TRBV5-1 to TRBJ2-1; D is ambiguous. Germline V gene lookup returns CDR1 SGHRS and CDR2 YFSETQ. V lost 2 bases, J lost 6 bases, and 6 bases lay in between. The CDR3 spans 12 residues. The CDR3 nucleotides are TGCGCCAGCAGCTTACCTAGCAATGAGCAGTTCTTC. Translation: CASSLPSNEQFF.

This clone was seen only once. The chain links TRBV14 to TRBJ2-2; TRBD2 is a possible D gene (6 bases). Germline CDR1 reads SGHDN; CDR2 reads FVKESK. V gave up 1 base and J gave up 6 bases, with 18 bases separating them. There are 17 residues in the CDR3. The CDR3, as DNA: TGTGCCAGCAGCCAAGGTTCGGGAGTGGGGCGCTCCGGGGAGCTGTTTTTT. It codes for CASSQGSGVGRSGELFF. Drawing the rest from reference TRBV14 and TRBJ2-2, the complete variable domain is EAGVTQFPSHSVIEKGQTVTLRCDPISGHDNLYWYRRVMGKEIKFLLHFVKESKQDESGMPNNRFLAERTGGTYSTLKVQPAELEDSGVYFCASSQGSGVGRSGELFFGEGSRLTVL.

In nucleotides, the CDR3 is TGCGCCAGCAGCTTGGGTGCTAGCGGGAGGTCCCTACAAGACGAGCAGTACTTC. This translates into CASSLGASGRSLQDEQYF. The rearrangement links TRBV5-1 to TRBJ2-7, with 11 positions matching TRBD2. The V gene end was trimmed by 0 bases and the J gene end by 5 bases; junction bases not matched to a gene: 13. Germline assignment: CDR1 SGHRS and CDR2 YFSETQ. The length of the CDR3 is 18 residues.

The chain recombines TRBV2 with TRBJ1-3, with D hard to call. The length of the CDR3 is 15 residues. From germline, CDR1 is SNHLY and CDR2 FYNNEI. V was clipped by 6 bases and J by 2 bases, with 14 bases between them. This CDR3 reads CASSPGSGPGNTIYF. The DNA of the CDR3 is TGTGCCAGCAGCCCGGGAAGTGGGCCTGGAAACACCATATATTTT.

The chain joins TRBV6-1 to TRBJ2-7; D could derive from TRBD1 or TRBD2 (5 bases each). From germline, CDR1 is MNHNS and CDR2 SASEGT. The CDR3 has 14 amino acids. V lost 9 bases and J 0 bases, leaving 15 bases between the germline ends. CDR3 bases: TGTGCCAGTAAGGGGACCGCCGCCTCCTACGAGCAGTACTTC. Translation gives CASKGTAASYEQYF.

The chain is built from TRBV27 and TRBJ2-6; D is possibly TRBD1 (7 bases). Germline V lookup: CDR1 MNHEY, CDR2 SMNVEV (reference sequence). The CDR3 length is 17 residues. V lost 8 bases to trimming and J lost 0 bases, with 17 bases between them. CDR3 amino acids: CASGGTEASSGANVLTF. In DNA, the CDR3 is TGTGCCAGCGGAGGGACAGAAGCAAGCTCTGGGGCCAACGTCCTGACTTTC. Supplemented by reference TRBV27 and TRBJ2-6, the full variable domain reads EAQVTQNPRYLITVTGKKLTVTCSQNMNHEYMSWYRQDPGLGLRQIYYSMNVEVTDKGDVPEGYKVSRKEKRNFPLILESPSPNQTSLYFCASGGTEASSGANVLTFGAGSRLTVL.

The chain joins TRBV9 to TRBJ2-7; D remains unclear. The CDR3 extends over 15 amino acids. Trimming shortened V by 0 bases and J by 4 bases, and 14 bases separated the two germline ends. From germline, CDR1 is SGDLS and CDR2 YYNGEE. The CDR3 bases are TGTGCCAGCAGCGTAGAAGAGGTCTCTAAGTACGAGCAGTACTTC. Translating gives CASSVEEVSKYEQYF.

The V and J genes are TRBV18 and TRBJ2-5; D gene uncertain. The CDR3 has 13 amino acids. The germline V gene has CDR1 KGHSH and CDR2 LQKENI. Trimming took off 6 bases at V and 1 base at J, with 9 bases between the two ends. CDR3 region: CASSAQIQETQYF. The CDR3 nucleotides read TGTGCCAGCTCGGCCCAGATCCAAGAGACCCAGTACTTC.

The gene calls are TRBV11-2 and TRBJ1-4, with unresolved D. Trimming left V 3 bases short and J 7 bases short, with 24 bases between. There are 18 residues in the CDR3. CDR1 SGHAT and CDR2 FQNNGV come from the germline V gene. The CDR3 reads CASSLSGLRGGESEKLFF. CDR3 DNA: TGTGCCAGCAGCTTGAGTGGTTTGAGAGGTGGAGAAAGTGAAAAACTGTTTTTT.

The chain carries TRBV6-1 and TRBJ1-5; TRBD1 might be the D (6 bases). Per germline, CDR1 MNHNS and CDR2 SASEGT. This CDR3 comprises 15 residues. V was clipped by 6 bases and J by 4 bases, with 16 bases between them. The CDR3: CASREQGALNQPQHF. In nucleotides, the CDR3 is TGTGCCAGCAGAGAACAGGGAGCCCTAAATCAGCCCCAGCATTTT.

This chain links TRBV29-1 with TRBJ2-4; D remains ambiguous. The germline CDR1 and CDR2 sequences are SQVTM and ANQGSEA. This CDR3 is built from 13 residues. Trimming pared 5 bases from V and 7 bases from J, leaving 15 bases between. In DNA form, the CDR3 reads TGCAGCGTTCGTCCCCTGCATGGGAACATTCAGTACTTC. Its translation: CSVRPLHGNIQYF.

This clone was seen only once. V and J are TRBV5-4 and TRBJ1-1, with TRBD1 matching 8 bases. The ends lost 4 bases at V and 0 bases at J; junction bases unmatched: 11. This CDR3 has 17 residues. Germline assignment: CDR1 SGHNT and CDR2 YYREEE (reference sequence). The CDR3 is CASSQPGTGRMNTEAFF. The DNA of the CDR3 is TGTGCCAGCAGCCAACCGGGGACAGGCCGTATGAACACTGAAGCTTTCTTT.

J is TRBJ2-5 and V is TRBV6-1, with D possibly being TRBD2 (6 bases). Germline CDR1 is MNHNS and CDR2 is SASEGT. Trimming cost V 1 base and J 5 bases, with 23 bases left between them. The CDR3 spans 18 residues. The CDR3 coding sequence is TGTGCCAGCAGTGAAGACCCAGCGGGCGGGCGAGGAGTGGAGACCCAGTACTTC. This codes for CASSEDPAGGRGVETQYF.

The V and J genes are TRBV30 and TRBJ2-1; a possible D gene is TRBD1 (5 bases). The CDR3 runs 13 residues. The germline V gene encodes CDR1 GTSNPN and CDR2 SVGIG (reference sequence). V was trimmed by 3 bases and J by 3 bases, leaving 9 bases between them. The CDR3 sequence: CAWRQDHYNEQFF. The CDR3 DNA sequence: TGTGCCTGGAGACAGGACCACTACAATGAGCAGTTCTTC.

V usage is TRBV14 and J usage is TRBJ1-1, with D unclear. Looked up from germline, CDR1 is SGHDN and CDR2 is FVKESK. With 3 bases removed from V and 1 base from J, the gap between germline ends came to 3 bases. This CDR3 comprises 12 residues. CDR3 nucleotides: TGTGCCAGCAGCCACAGGAACACTGAAGCTTTCTTT. Protein product: CASSHRNTEAFF.